These 8 T cell receptor beta chains share one sample of origin, sequenced in a study of shared clonotypes between healthy human individuals. Assay used: immunoSEQ multiplex PCR; TCRdb lists only in-frame clones, some missing. The repertoire holds millions of clones, 85% to 95% seen once, with 0.13% in the top ten. Sequences were obtained from naive CD4+ T cells sorted from blood. Specified subset: CD45RA+ positively selected. These receptors were collected from a man younger than 35 in good health.

The chain combines TRBV14 with TRBJ1-2; 7 bases match TRBD1. Looked up from germline, CDR1 is SGHDN and CDR2 is FVKESK. The ends lost 1 base at V and 6 bases at J; junction bases unmatched: 11. This CDR3 is 16 amino acids long. CDR3 bases: TGTGCCAGCAGCCAAGTATTAAAGGGGGCGCGGGATGGCTACACCTTC. This translates into CASSQVLKGARDGYTF.

This chain links TRBV5-6 with TRBJ1-5; a weak D match, TRBD1 (6 bases). Deletions cut 2 bases from V and 1 base from J, with 10 bases between. The CDR3 covers 15 residues. The germline CDR1 and CDR2 sequences are SGHDT and YYEEEE. CDR3 in amino acids: CASSLGTLSNQPQHF. The CDR3 DNA reads as TGTGCCAGCAGCTTAGGGACACTAAGCAATCAGCCCCAGCATTTT.

The genes are TRBV10-3 and TRBJ1-2; D gene unclear. V was cut by 3 bases and J by 8 bases, with 13 bases left in between. Germline V gives CDR1 ENHRY, CDR2 SYGVKD. The CDR3 length is 13 residues. The CDR3 loop is CAISEGPLMGYTF. For the CDR3, the DNA is TGTGCCATCAGTGAAGGGCCCCTAATGGGCTACACCTTC.

The chain couples TRBV2 to TRBJ2-7; TRBD2 agrees at 8 bases. The ends lost 6 bases at V and 1 base at J; junction bases unmatched: 14. Germline CDR1 SNHLY, CDR2 FYNNEI. The CDR3 contains 17 residues. The CDR3 here is CASSQHYWTSPSYEQYF. The CDR3 DNA reads as TGTGCCAGCAGCCAACATTATTGGACTAGCCCATCCTACGAGCAGTACTTC.

The rearrangement uses TRBV6-4 and TRBJ1-1; TRBD1 aligns across 7 bases. V shed 6 bases and J 4 bases; nucleotides not matched to a gene: 8. The CDR3 sequence is 14 residues long. In germline, CDR1 is MRHNA, CDR2 SNTAGT. CDR3 nucleotides: TGTGCCAGCAGCTCAGGGGGGCTGGGCACTGAAGCTTTCTTT. Its translation: CASSSGGLGTEAFF.

This clone was counted a single time. The chain combines TRBV28 with TRBJ1-6; perhaps TRBD1 as D (5 bases). The V and J ends lost 7 bases and 9 bases respectively, with 16 bases between them. The CDR3 is 14 residues long. Germline loops: CDR1 MDHEN, CDR2 SYDVKM. The CDR3 DNA is TGTGCCAGCATTCAGGGAGGGTCGGGTTCACCCCTCCACTTT. This codes for CASIQGGSGSPLHF. The full variable domain, with the rest looked up from reference TRBV28 and TRBJ1-6, is DVKVTQSSRYLVKRTGEKVFLECVQDMDHENMFWYRQDPGLGLRLIYFSYDVKMKEKGDIPEGYSVSREKKERFSLILESASTNQTSMYLCASIQGGSGSPLHFGNGTRLTVT.

The chain joins TRBV11-2 to TRBJ1-2; 9 nucleotides align to TRBD1. The germline V gene encodes CDR1 SGHAT and CDR2 FQNNGV. J gave up 6 bases and V 5 bases, and 13 bases lay outside the gene matches. This CDR3 spans 16 amino acids. The CDR3: CASSLGMTGGVDGYTF. DNA of the CDR3: TGTGCCAGCAGCCTGGGTATGACAGGGGGAGTTGATGGCTACACCTTC.

The chain links TRBV28 to TRBJ2-3, with a tentative D call TRBD2 (6 bases). Germline V gene sequence: CDR1 MDHEN, CDR2 SYDVKM. V lost 7 bases and J lost 1, with 15 bases in between. This CDR3 spans 15 amino acids. Here the CDR3 reads CASTYKDYRTDTQYF. CDR3 DNA: TGTGCCAGCACTTACAAGGACTACCGCACAGATACGCAGTATTTT.